The text below deals with one T cell receptor beta chain. Its antigen is still unknown. Sequence at one end of the junction differs from germline and may be a read error. Participants in the prospective study were enrolled through a virtual design, were aged roughly 18 to 90 years, and lived in some 24 United States geographic areas. Cohort assignment in the prospective study relied on participant-reported clinical history from a screening survey and a study questionnaire. Recovered participants in ImmuneRACE Cohort 3 were defined as having two consecutive negative NP/OP PCR tests, clearance from a healthcare professional, or resolution of symptoms. In the prospective study, whole blood, serum and a nasopharyngeal or oropharyngeal swab were collected from each participant by mobile phlebotomists. Additional blood draws and questionnaires over a 2-month period could optionally be provided by prospective study participants. Before DNA extraction, prospective study blood samples were shipped either frozen or at room temperature.

TCRbeta CDR3 regions were amplified from genomic DNA using the immunoSEQ Assay, a bias-controlled multiplex PCR. Concerning the study's data processing: Within the assay, amplification of reference gene primers was used to estimate how many nucleated cells each sample contained. To quantify the absolute abundance of each unique TCRbeta CDR3 rearrangement, sequence reads were collapsed and filtered. Productive Simpson clonality was computed per sample as the square root of Simpson's diversity index over productive rearrangements. What TCRdb holds here is the immuneACCESS table cut down to in-frame rearrangements. Part of the clones is not present; checked against another copy, under half of the missing clones reflect an unresolved V gene, and the others are unexplained. Clone size and the V and J calls come from that table; the DNA yielded D and trimming. The sample data list around 220,000 clones, and 75% to 95% of these were observed just once. The ten largest make up less than 2.5% of the sample.

The sample comes from a study of blood T cell repertoires in COVID-19 (dated by TCRdb to about 2020). About the study as a whole: Samples covering the acute and convalescent phases of COVID-19 were provided by collaborators in the United States, Italy and Spain. The repertoires were released in a freely available public database meant as a resource for research on the immune response to SARS-CoV-2. The material from the prospective study consisted of cDNA or gDNA derived from T cells, B-cell-depleted T cells, or PBMCs. The dataset comprised deeply sampled blood TCRbeta repertoires from subjects exposed to, actively infected with, or recovered from COVID-19. A de-identified subject ID, COVID-19 status, age in years and sex were almost always included in the sample metadata. Where available, HLA class I and class II types were obtained from metadata supplied by the sample provider rather than from assay-based typing. The samples were drawn from two sources: the first 160 participants of the ongoing ImmuneRACE study, and some 1,300 subjects contributed by 6 global collaborators. Here is what the overall study found, with its caveats: How much clinical and demographic metadata was included differed by source and by participant, and the metadata was provided uncurated.

Inclusive of the bounding cysteine and phenylalanine, the CDR3 is 14 residues long. Only the CDR3 DNA is retained, 42 bases long and in frame from the first base. CDR1 and CDR2, per the germline V gene, are SGHTA and FQGNSA. This TCR was recovered from a woman between 18 and 30 years old who had recovered from COVID-19. The chain is made from TRBV7-2 and TRBJ1-1; the D gene is perhaps TRBD1, from 5 matching bases. Material for sequencing was PBMCs or T cells enriched from blood (not recorded which). The CDR3 region reads CASGLGAANTEAFF. The DNA reads as follows: TGTGCCAGCGGCTTAGGGGCAGCGAACACTGAAGCTTTCTTT.